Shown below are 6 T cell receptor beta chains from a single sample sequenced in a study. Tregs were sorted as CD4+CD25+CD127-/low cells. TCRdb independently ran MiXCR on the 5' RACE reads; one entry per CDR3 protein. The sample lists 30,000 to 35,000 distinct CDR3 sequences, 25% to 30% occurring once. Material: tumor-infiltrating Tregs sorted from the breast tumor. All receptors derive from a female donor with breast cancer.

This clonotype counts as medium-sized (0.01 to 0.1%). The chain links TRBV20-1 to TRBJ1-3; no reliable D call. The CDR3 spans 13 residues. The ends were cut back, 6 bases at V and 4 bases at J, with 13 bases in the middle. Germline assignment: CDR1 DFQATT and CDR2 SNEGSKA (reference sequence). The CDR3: CSALSRSGNTIYF. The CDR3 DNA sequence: TGCAGTGCCCTGTCCCGGTCGGGAAACACCATATATTTT.

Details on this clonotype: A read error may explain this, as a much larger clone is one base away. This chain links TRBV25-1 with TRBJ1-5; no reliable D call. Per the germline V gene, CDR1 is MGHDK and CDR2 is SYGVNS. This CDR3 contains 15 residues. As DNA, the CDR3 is TGTGCCAGCGGTGAATTGGCGGATAGCAATCAGCCCCAGCATTTT. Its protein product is CASGELADSNQPQHF.

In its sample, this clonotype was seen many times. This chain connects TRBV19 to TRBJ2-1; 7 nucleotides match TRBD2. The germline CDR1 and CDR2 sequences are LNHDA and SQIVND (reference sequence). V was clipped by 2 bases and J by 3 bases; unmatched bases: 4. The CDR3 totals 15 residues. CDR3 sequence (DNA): TGTGCCAGTAGTATATGGGCGGGAGACTACAATGAGCAGTTCTTC. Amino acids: CASSIWAGDYNEQFF.

This CDR3 reads CASSDRLAGHYGYTF. The CDR3 nucleotides read TGTGCCAGCAGCGACCGACTAGCGGGGCATTATGGCTACACCTTC. This chain connects TRBV7-3 to TRBJ1-2; maybe TRBD1 (5 bases). The CDR3 extends over 15 amino acids. Trimming removed 5 bases from V and 5 bases from J, with 18 bases in between. Germline CDR1 is SGHTA and CDR2 is FQGTGA.

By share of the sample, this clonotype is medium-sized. For the CDR3, the DNA is TGCGCCAGCAGTACCCAGCGGGGTAGCGGGAGAAGCTCCTACAATGAGCAGTTCTTC. Amino acid sequence: CASSTQRGSGRSSYNEQFF. This sequence joins TRBV10-2 and TRBJ2-1; 9 nucleotides align to TRBD2. Trimming removed 5 bases from V and 0 bases from J; junction bases left unmatched: 14. Germline CDR1 WSHSY, CDR2 SAAADI. The CDR3 length is 19 residues.

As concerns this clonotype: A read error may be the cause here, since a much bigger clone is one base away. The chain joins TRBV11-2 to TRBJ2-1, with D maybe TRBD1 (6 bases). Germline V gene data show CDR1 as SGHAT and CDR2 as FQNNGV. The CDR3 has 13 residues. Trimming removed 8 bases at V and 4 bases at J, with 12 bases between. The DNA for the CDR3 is TGTGCCAGCGGGACAAGACTTTACAATGAGCAGTTCTTC. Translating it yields CASGTRLYNEQFF.